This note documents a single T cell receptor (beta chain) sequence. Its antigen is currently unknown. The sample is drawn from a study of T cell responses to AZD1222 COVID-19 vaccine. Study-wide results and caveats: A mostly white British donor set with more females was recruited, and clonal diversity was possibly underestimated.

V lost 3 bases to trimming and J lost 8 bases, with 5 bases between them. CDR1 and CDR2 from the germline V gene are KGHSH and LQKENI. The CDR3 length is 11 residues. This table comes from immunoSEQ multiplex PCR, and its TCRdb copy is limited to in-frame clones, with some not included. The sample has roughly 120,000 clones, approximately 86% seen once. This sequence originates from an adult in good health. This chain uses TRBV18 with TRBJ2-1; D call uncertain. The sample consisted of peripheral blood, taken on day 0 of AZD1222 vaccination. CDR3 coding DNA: TGTGCCAGCTCACCCCTGGATGAGCAGTTCTTC. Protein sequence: CASSPLDEQFF. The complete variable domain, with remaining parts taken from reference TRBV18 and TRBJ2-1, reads NAGVMQNPRHLVRRRGQEARLRCSPMKGHSHVYWYRQLPEEGLKFMVYLQKENIIDESGMPKERFSAEFPKEGPSILRIQQVVRGDSAAYFCASSPLDEQFFGPGTRLTVL.